This is a list of T cell receptor beta chains from one sample in a study of blood T cell repertoires in COVID-19. Method: immunoSEQ multiplex PCR; TCRdb's copy keeps in-frame clones and lacks some. This sample has a few hundred thousand clones, with roughly 85% found just once. Sequencing used peripheral blood. These receptors all stem from a woman aged 18-30 years who had recovered from COVID-19. CDR3s include the opening cysteine and the closing phenylalanine or tryptophan. Fields, in order: clone size, D gene, J gene, V gene, CDR3 protein, CDR3 DNA. D genes are given only for firm matches. A row's size may be missing; if present it is once, few, many or a size class.

.	.	TRBJ1-1	TRBV30	CAWSELAVEAFF	TGTGCCTGGAGTGAGCTAGCCGTAGAAGCTTTCTTT
.	TRBD1	TRBJ2-3	TRBV18	CASSPPGTGVSGDTQYF	TGTGCCAGCTCACCACCCGGGACAGGGGTATCGGGAGATACGCAGTATTTT
.	.	TRBJ1-5	TRBV6-5	CASVVYSNQPQHF	TGTGCCAGCGTCGTCTATAGCAATCAGCCCCAGCATTTT
.	TRBD2	TRBJ2-1	TRBV6-5	CASSYFPSGSVNEQFF	TGTGCCAGCAGTTATTTTCCTAGCGGGAGTGTGAATGAGCAGTTCTTC
.	.	TRBJ1-1	TRBV19	CASSRRSNTEAFF	TGTGCCAGTAGCCGCAGATCCAACACTGAAGCTTTCTTT
.	TRBD2	TRBJ2-7	TRBV6-5	CASSFGTSGIFYEQYF	TGTGCCAGCAGTTTCGGGACTAGCGGGATTTTCTACGAGCAGTACTTC
.	.	TRBJ1-1	TRBV21-1	CASSKGGRGTEAFF	TGTGCCAGCAGCAAAGGGGGGAGGGGCACTGAAGCTTTCTTT
.	.	TRBJ2-1	TRBV4-1	CASSPHSYNEQFF	TGCGCCAGCAGCCCCCACTCCTACAATGAGCAGTTCTTC
.	TRBD2	TRBJ2-5	TRBV4-3	CASSQGGLEETQYF	TGCGCCAGCAGCCAAGGGGGACTAGAGGAGACCCAGTACTTC
.	TRBD1	TRBJ1-2	TRBV30	CAWRTTGFLYGYTF	TGTGCCTGGAGAACGACAGGGTTTCTCTATGGCTACACCTTC
.	.	TRBJ2-5	TRBV24-1	CATSDSPGETQYF	TGTGCCACCAGTGATTCCCCCGGAGAGACCCAGTACTTC
.	.	TRBJ1-5	TRBV12-5	CASTRGPNQPQHF	TGTGCTAGTACAAGGGGTCCCAATCAGCCCCAGCATTTT
.	.	TRBJ1-2	TRBV6-5	CASSYSRGRSRGYTF	TGTGCCAGCAGTTACTCGCGAGGGAGGTCGCGGGGCTACACCTTC
few	TRBD1	TRBJ1-2	TRBV19	CASNAGDSYGYTF	TGTGCCAGTAACGCCGGGGACAGCTATGGCTACACCTTC
.	TRBD2	TRBJ2-3	TRBV6-5	CASNRLAGGPDTQYF	TGTGCCAGCAACCGACTAGCGGGAGGGCCAGATACGCAGTATTTT
few	.	TRBJ2-7	TRBV7-2	CASSFVGSSYEQYF	TGTGCCAGCAGCTTTGTCGGGAGCTCCTACGAGCAGTACTTC
.	.	TRBJ2-7	TRBV6-5	CASSLSRLSQQYF	TGTGCCAGCAGCCTTTCCCGACTCTCCCAGCAGTACTTC
.	.	TRBJ1-2	TRBV29-1	CSVEDRRTTIPYGYTF	TGCAGCGTTGAAGATCGACGGACAACTATACCCTATGGCTACACCTTC
.	.	TRBJ2-1	TRBV25-1	CASSARQVRSYNEQFF	TGTGCCAGCAGTGCGAGACAGGTTCGCTCCTACAATGAGCAGTTCTTC
.	TRBD2	TRBJ2-6	TRBV7-2	CASSLSAGAGANVLTF	TGTGCCAGCAGCTTATCAGCGGGAGCTGGGGCCAACGTCCTGACTTTC
.	.	TRBJ1-2	TRBV2	CASSENQEGGYTF	TGTGCCAGCAGTGAAAATCAAGAGGGTGGCTACACCTTC
.	.	TRBJ1-1	TRBV6-1	CASSESGGTEAFF	TGTGCCAGCAGTGAGAGCGGGGGCACTGAAGCTTTCTTT
.	.	TRBJ1-5	TRBV19	CASSIMIVTEPQHF	TGTGCCAGTAGTATAATGATAGTTACGGAGCCCCAGCATTTT
.	.	TRBJ2-7	TRBV28	CASSSPRSGRGRYEQYF	TGTGCCAGCAGTTCCCCGCGGAGTGGCAGGGGAAGGTACGAGCAGTACTTC
.	.	TRBJ2-2	TRBV7-2	CASSLYRADTGELFF	TGTGCCAGCAGCTTATACAGGGCGGATACCGGGGAGCTGTTTTTT
.	.	TRBJ2-3	TRBV25-1	CASSMTGEYRTDTQYF	TGTGCCAGCAGTATGACAGGAGAATATCGCACAGATACGCAGTATTTT
.	TRBD2	TRBJ2-2	TRBV30	CACLSGRAPGELFF	TGTGCCTGCCTCAGCGGGAGGGCCCCCGGGGAGCTGTTTTTT
once	TRBD1	TRBJ2-7	TRBV18	CASSPTGTANEQYF	TGTGCCAGCTCACCAACCGGGACAGCCAACGAGCAGTACTTC
.	.	TRBJ2-3	TRBV19	CASSIGMGRLGTDTQYF	TGTGCCAGTAGTATCGGAATGGGGAGACTAGGCACAGATACGCAGTATTTT
.	.	TRBJ1-3	TRBV20-1	CSAIYGNTIYF	TGCAGTGCTATATATGGAAACACCATATATTTT
.	.	TRBJ2-5	TRBV11-3	CASSRKQGVQETQYF	TGTGCCAGCAGCCGAAAACAGGGTGTCCAAGAGACCCAGTACTTC
.	.	TRBJ2-2	TRBV21-1	CASSKGGYTGELFF	TGTGCCAGCAGCAAAGGAGGATACACCGGGGAGCTGTTTTTT
.	TRBD2	TRBJ2-2	TRBV4-3	CASSQDRLGGSYTGELFF	TGCGCCAGCAGCCAAGATCGGTTAGGCGGGAGCTACACCGGGGAGCTGTTTTTT